These 18 T cell receptor beta chains were sequenced from one sample in a study of T cells expressing NK-cell markers. TCRdb re-called the 5' RACE reads; one entry per CDR3 protein, DNA not given. The ten most abundant clones cover 15% to 20% of a sample with about 160,000 distinct CDR3 sequences. Sequencing used blood T cells: a sorted CD56 or NKG2C T cell subset, CD4+ or CD8+ T cells, or bulk PBMC T cells (not recorded which). Receptor source: a woman aged 18 to 75 in good health.

V and J are TRBV20-1 and TRBJ2-1; TCRdb returns TRBD1, unconfirmable since there is no DNA. The CDR3 sequence is 11 residues long. In germline, CDR1 is DFQATT, CDR2 SNEGSKA (reference sequence). This chain's CDR3 is CSRTLGNEQFF.

The chain links TRBV18 to TRBJ2-2; TCRdb indicates TRBD1, and absent DNA this call remains unverified. CDR1 is KGHSH, CDR2 LQKENI, per germline. The CDR3 runs to 16 residues. The CDR3 loop is CASSQPGQGFTGELFF. Together with reference TRBV18 and TRBJ2-2, the CDR3 gives the full variable domain: NAGVMQNPRHLVRRRGQEARLRCSPMKGHSHVYWYRQLPEEGLKFMVYLQKENIIDESGMPKERFSAEFPKEGPSILRIQQVVRGDSAAYFCASSQPGQGFTGELFFGEGSRLTVL.

The J gene is TRBJ2-3, the V gene TRBV6-1; TCRdb's D call of TRBD1 is untestable without DNA. The CDR3 spans 15 residues. Germline values: CDR1 MNHNS, CDR2 SASEGT. The chain's CDR3 is CASRDGTVFTDTQYF.

The V call is TRBV3-1, the J call TRBJ1-5. Germline V gene lookup returns CDR1 LGHDT and CDR2 YNNKEL (reference sequence). CDR3 size: 13 residues. CDR3 protein: CASSQASNQPQHF.

V gene TRBV6-1 combines with J gene TRBJ2-5; TCRdb designates TRBD1, a call that cannot be tested without DNA. The CDR3 runs to 15 residues. CDR1 MNHNS and CDR2 SASEGT come from the germline V gene. The chain's CDR3 is CASSRTPTIQETQYF.

The chain couples TRBV7-2 to TRBJ2-5; without DNA, the TCRdb call of TRBD1 cannot be checked. CDR1 is SGHTA and CDR2 is FQGNSA in the germline V gene. This CDR3 is 13 amino acids long. CDR3 sequence reads: CASSPKGEQTQYF. Full variable domain (missing parts from reference TRBV7-2 and TRBJ2-5): GAGVSQSPSNKVTEKGKDVELRCDPISGHTALYWYRQSLGQGLEFLIYFQGNSAPDKSGLPSDRFSAERTGGSVSTLTIQRTQQEDSAVYLCASSPKGEQTQYFGPGTRLLVL.

The rearrangement links TRBV13 to TRBJ2-3. The CDR3 length is 14 residues. Germline V gene sequence: CDR1 PRHDT, CDR2 FYEKMQ (reference sequence). The chain's CDR3 is CASSLVLGTDTQYF.

The chain has TRBV29-1 and TRBJ2-5; TCRdb calls TRBD1, which cannot be checked without DNA. The germline CDR1 and CDR2 sequences are SQVTM and ANQGSEA. The CDR3 contains 11 residues. CDR3 in amino acids: CSVGGEETQYF.

The rearrangement uses TRBV13 and TRBJ2-1; TCRdb indicates TRBD1, and absent DNA this call remains unverified. The CDR3 is 15 amino acids. The germline CDR1 and CDR2 sequences are PRHDT and FYEKMQ (reference sequence). The CDR3 here is CASTSRGLSYNEQFF.

The chain has TRBV5-1 and TRBJ2-7; checking the TCRdb D call of TRBD2 is not possible without DNA. Germline V lookup: CDR1 SGHRS, CDR2 YFSETQ. The CDR3 consists of 14 residues. CDR3 region: CASRDGRQVYEQYF.

The chain links TRBV24-1 to TRBJ2-1. Germline CDR1 reads KGHDR; CDR2 reads SFDVKD. CDR3 length: 13 amino acids. CDR3 in amino acids: CATSDLLLDEQFF.

This chain uses TRBV5-1 with TRBJ2-1. The CDR3 runs 15 residues. CDR1 is SGHRS and CDR2 is YFSETQ in the germline V gene. The CDR3 here is CASSQDKNSYNEQFF.

The rearrangement joins TRBV5-1 to TRBJ2-5; TCRdb proposes TRBD1, but this gene call is untestable without DNA. The CDR3 sequence is 16 residues long. Looked up from germline, CDR1 is SGHRS and CDR2 is YFSETQ. The CDR3 reads CASSSGTGLGQETQYF.

The chain uses TRBV3-1 and TRBJ2-7; TCRdb proposes TRBD1, but this gene call is untestable without DNA. This CDR3 spans 15 amino acids. Per the germline V gene, CDR1 is LGHDT and CDR2 is YNNKEL (reference sequence). CDR3 protein: CASSQDFTGGREQYF.

The chain joins TRBV7-3 to TRBJ2-3. The CDR3 is 14 residues long. Germline V CDR1 and CDR2: SGHTA, FQGTGA. This chain's CDR3 is CASRLAGLTDTQYF.

The chain employs TRBV20-1 and TRBJ1-1; the TCRdb D gene call, TRBD1, has no DNA to confirm it. The CDR3 extends over 14 amino acids. Germline CDR1 DFQATT, CDR2 SNEGSKA (reference sequence). The CDR3 loop reads CSARDQDRPTEAFF.

The gene calls are TRBV29-1 and TRBJ1-1. The CDR3 is 13 residues long. Per germline, CDR1 SQVTM and CDR2 ANQGSEA. The CDR3 protein is CSVVRGGNTEAFF.

The chain carries TRBV21-1 and TRBJ2-7. TRBV21-1 represents a pseudogene. CDR3 length: 18 amino acids. The CDR3 sequence: CASSKALVCRVEYYEQYF.